This TCR beta chain originates from a study of blood T cell repertoires in COVID-19. In the study overall: Nucleic acid was either cDNA or gDNA, and it came from T cells, B-cell-depleted T cells, or PBMCs.

Per the original methods: For nucleated cells, counts were estimated from reference gene primer amplification. Sequenced by immunoSEQ multiplex PCR; TCRdb stores in-frame clones only, minus some. V and J calls and clone size are given by that table; D and trimming were obtained from the DNA. Of approximately 400,000 clones in the sample, 89% were seen once. Per the germline V gene, CDR1 is MNHEY and CDR2 is SVGAGI. Deletions cut 7 bases from V and 3 bases from J, with 13 bases between. The length of the CDR3 is 13 residues. The clonotype was recovered from a man aged 40-49 years with acute or convalescent COVID-19. The rearrangement joins TRBV6-5 to TRBJ2-7, with D possibly TRBD1 on 6 matching bases. Sequencing used peripheral blood. The CDR3: CASNPGDYYEQYF. Written as DNA, the CDR3 is TGTGCCAGCAATCCAGGGGATTACTACGAGCAGTACTTC.